These 17 T cell receptor beta chains came from one sample sequenced in a study of cytomegalovirus exposure and HLA in healthy donors. The PCR had 60 Vbeta and 13 Jbeta primers. Sequenced by immunoSEQ multiplex PCR; TCRdb stores in-frame clones only, minus some. Of over 150,000 clones in the sample, about 75% were seen once. The sequencing input was PBMCs. Receptors originate from a man in his late teens or twenties in good health and CMV-seronegative.

CDR3 bases: TGTGCCAGCAGTTTATCCTTAGCGGGAGGGCAAGCAGATACGCAGTATTTT. Translating gives CASSLSLAGGQADTQYF. The chain has TRBV28 and TRBJ2-3; TRBD2 matches 11 bases. This CDR3 has 17 amino acids. The germline V gene has CDR1 MDHEN and CDR2 SYDVKM. The V and J ends lost 1 base and 4 bases, in that order; junction bases with no gene match: 7.

This clone was found a few times. The chain recombines TRBV9 with TRBJ2-7; 8 nucleotides match TRBD2. V was pared by 4 bases and J by 7 bases, with 22 bases of the junction left unmatched. From germline, CDR1 is SGDLS and CDR2 YYNGEE. This CDR3 is built from 18 residues. The CDR3: CASSPPVGLGAEPGEQYF. In DNA form, the CDR3 reads TGTGCCAGCAGCCCTCCCGTGGGACTAGGGGCCGAGCCGGGGGAGCAGTACTTC.

The rearrangement uses TRBV7-9 and TRBJ2-1, with 7 nucleotides matching TRBD2. The ends lost 5 bases at V and 2 bases at J; junction bases unmatched: 9. CDR1 is SEHNR, CDR2 FQNEAQ, per germline (reference sequence). This CDR3 has 16 residues. CDR3 nucleotide sequence: TGTGCCAGCAGCGTCCAAAGGACTAGAGCCTACAATGAGCAGTTCTTC. This encodes CASSVQRTRAYNEQFF. The full variable domain, completed using reference TRBV7-9 and TRBJ2-1, is DTGVSQNPRHKITKRGQNVTFRCDPISEHNRLYWYRQTLGQGPEFLTYFQNEAQLEKSRLLSDRFSAERPKGSFSTLEIQRTEQGDSAMYLCASSVQRTRAYNEQFFGPGTRLTVL.

The count of this clone is one. This chain uses TRBV29-1 with TRBJ2-7; 7 bases map to TRBD2. The CDR3 is 13 amino acids. Germline CDR1 is SQVTM and CDR2 is ANQGSEA. V was clipped by 7 bases and J by 2 bases; unmatched bases: 8. For the CDR3, the DNA is TGCAGCGCGGAGGGAGGGACGCCCTACGAGCAGTACTTC. Amino acids: CSAEGGTPYEQYF.

J is TRBJ2-7 and V is TRBV2; tentative D call: TRBD2 (5 bases). V lost 5 bases and J lost 7, with 15 bases in between. CDR3 size: 13 residues. Looked up from germline, CDR1 is SNHLY and CDR2 is FYNNEI. The CDR3 sequence: CASSLSVAREQYF. CDR3 bases: TGTGCCAGCAGTCTAAGCGTAGCGAGGGAGCAGTACTTC.

The chain employs TRBV7-9 and TRBJ2-7; D perhaps matches TRBD1 (7 bases). V was shortened by 5 bases and J by 2 bases, with 16 bases between the two germline ends. Per the germline V gene, CDR1 is SEHNR and CDR2 is FQNEAQ (reference sequence). CDR3 length: 15 residues. CDR3 nucleotide sequence: TGTGCCAGCAGCCCCAGGGGGGAGGCCGCCTACGAGCAGTACTTC. It translates to CASSPRGEAAYEQYF.

This clone appeared once. CDR3 DNA sequence: TGCAGCGTTGCCCCGACAGGGTCTAATGAAAAACTGTTTTTT. Encoded protein: CSVAPTGSNEKLFF. The rearrangement uses TRBV29-1 and TRBJ1-4; the match to TRBD1 covers 7 bases. V lost 4 bases, J lost 3 bases, and 5 bases stayed unmatched. Germline V gene data show CDR1 as SQVTM and CDR2 as ANQGSEA. The CDR3 has 14 residues.

Only one count was recorded for this clone. J is TRBJ1-3 and V is TRBV4-3; 7 bases fit TRBD2. The DNA end lines up better with TRBJ2-2; the J call may be wrong. Germline-derived CDR1 and CDR2 are LGHNA and YSLEER. CDR3 length: 18 residues. The CDR3 region is CASSRRNLRAGDTGELFF. As DNA, the CDR3 is TGCGCCAGCAGCCGCAGGAACCTGAGGGCGGGAGACACCGGGGAGCTGTTTTTT.

This clone appeared once. The V and J genes are TRBV5-1 and TRBJ1-3; D is uncertain. This CDR3 comprises 14 residues. V lost 4 bases to trimming and J lost 3 bases, with 11 bases between them. CDR1 is SGHRS and CDR2 is YFSETQ in the germline V gene. DNA for the CDR3: TGCGCCAGCAGCCCCCAGGAAGATGGAAACACCATATATTTT. Translating gives CASSPQEDGNTIYF.

The CDR3 DNA sequence: TGTGCCAGCTCACCTACATCTCGCACAGATACGCAGTATTTT. Its translation is CASSPTSRTDTQYF. The chain carries TRBV18 and TRBJ2-3; D is uncertain. The CDR3 length is 14 residues. V dropped 3 bases and J dropped 1 base, with 8 bases sitting between them. Germline V gene data show CDR1 as KGHSH and CDR2 as LQKENI. The entire variable domain, with the rest obtained from reference TRBV18 and TRBJ2-3, is as follows: NAGVMQNPRHLVRRRGQEARLRCSPMKGHSHVYWYRQLPEEGLKFMVYLQKENIIDESGMPKERFSAEFPKEGPSILRIQQVVRGDSAAYFCASSPTSRTDTQYFGPGTRLTVL.

This clone has just one count. This sequence joins TRBV10-2 and TRBJ2-7; D is unresolved. The CDR3 is made up of 16 amino acids. Germline V gene sequence: CDR1 WSHSY, CDR2 SAAADI. V lost 0 bases and J lost 3, with 15 bases in between. The CDR3 coding sequence is TGCGCCAGCAGTGAGTCTGGGCCCGTCCAGGTCTACGAGCAGTACTTC. It yields the protein CASSESGPVQVYEQYF.

This clone was recorded only once. The chain links TRBV9 to TRBJ1-1; 7 nucleotides align to TRBD1. CDR1 and CDR2 (germline): SGDLS, YYNGEE. Unmatched junction bases numbered 9, after V lost 0 bases and J lost 7 bases. The CDR3 length is 15 residues. CDR3 protein: CASSVGRGTPYEAFF. The CDR3 nucleotides are TGTGCCAGCAGCGTAGGCAGGGGGACCCCTTATGAAGCTTTCTTT.

This rearrangement joins TRBV10-3 to TRBJ2-3, with a tentative D call TRBD2 (6 bases). Trimming left V 8 bases short and J 2 bases short, with 11 bases between. The CDR3 is 13 amino acids. CDR1 and CDR2 from the germline V gene are ENHRY and SYGVKD. CDR3 protein: CAISGGITDTQYF. CDR3 sequence (DNA): TGTGCCATCTCTGGCGGGATCACAGATACGCAGTATTTT.

The V call is TRBV21-1, the J call TRBJ2-4; no check of the table's D call, TRBD1, against the DNA was made. TRBV21-1 is deemed a pseudogene. The CDR3 sequence is 18 residues long. In nucleotides, the CDR3 is TGTGCCAGCAGCAGGGACAGATCCCGTTTGCTAGCCAAAAACATTCAGTACTTC. Translating gives CASSRDRSRLLAKNIQYF.

The chain employs TRBV7-8 and TRBJ2-2; D unclear. The CDR3 contains 15 residues. The V and J ends lost 5 bases and 4 bases respectively, with 14 bases between them. CDR1 is SGHVS and CDR2 is FQNEAQ in the germline V gene. The CDR3 nucleotides read TGTGCCAGCAGCGCTGACACCTTTGGCACCGGGGAGCTGTTTTTT. This encodes CASSADTFGTGELFF.

V gene TRBV7-8 combines with J gene TRBJ2-1, with 9 positions matching TRBD2. With V trimmed by 5 bases and J by 7 bases, 9 bases remained unmatched. Germline-derived CDR1 and CDR2 are SGHVS and FQNEAQ. CDR3 length: 15 amino acids. This CDR3 is CASSIQAGGWNEQFF. CDR3 coding DNA: TGTGCCAGCAGCATCCAAGCGGGAGGTTGGAATGAGCAGTTCTTC. The full variable domain, with the rest looked up from reference TRBV7-8 and TRBJ2-1, is GAGVSQSPRYKVAKRGQDVALRCDPISGHVSLFWYQQALGQGPEFLTYFQNEAQLDKSGLPSDRFFAERPEGSVSTLKIQRTQQEDSAVYLCASSIQAGGWNEQFFGPGTRLTVL.

The chain carries TRBV28 and TRBJ2-7, with TRBD1 identical over 8 bases. J was trimmed by 1 base and V by 9 bases; bases with no gene match: 5. The CDR3 has 13 amino acids. Germline V lookup: CDR1 MDHEN, CDR2 SYDVKM. CDR3 loop: CASVQGGSYEQYF. The CDR3 nucleotides read TGTGCCAGTGTACAGGGGGGTTCCTACGAGCAGTACTTC.